This T cell receptor beta chain appears in the sequencing data of a study of identical twins. This clonotype was observed a handful of times. This CDR3 contains 16 residues. CDR1 ENHRY and CDR2 SYGVKD come from the germline V gene. The J segment lost 0 bases and the V segment lost 4 bases, leaving 8 bases of the junction unmatched. TCRdb reanalysed the 5' RACE reads using MiXCR and keeps one entry per CDR3 protein. The repertoire has about 520,000 distinct CDR3 sequences, roughly 21% of them found once; the top ten carry about 0.91%. These data were also reused for a study on T cells expressing NK-cell markers. That publication notes: In a handful of donors, dominant CD3+CD56+NKG2C+ clones formed 1.0-7.0% of CD8+ cells.

The chain couples TRBV10-3 to TRBJ1-2, with 7 bases matching TRBD1. The source is a woman aged 18 to 35 in good health. Sequencing was performed on CD4+ T cells sorted from blood. CDR3 sequence reads: CAISGNRTGPNYGYTF. The CDR3, as DNA: TGTGCCATCAGTGGGAACCGGACAGGACCTAACTATGGCTACACCTTC.